These T cell receptor beta chains were read from a single sample in a study of blood T cell repertoires in COVID-19. Here immunoSEQ multiplex PCR was the method, and the copy in TCRdb shows in-frame clones only, minus some. Here the sample spans 70,000 or so clones, around 88% being singletons. The sample consisted of peripheral blood. Receptor source: a man aged 55 to 69 with acute or convalescent COVID-19. Both conserved end residues are part of each CDR3. The order of the fields is V gene, clone size, D gene, J gene, CDR3 DNA, CDR3 protein. D genes are given only for firm matches. Where a row states a size, it is once, few, many or the class of an expanded clone; other rows omit it.

v_call: TRBV27
clone_size: once
d_call: .
j_call: TRBJ2-5
cdr3_nt: TGTGCCAGCAGTTTGACAGCGTACCAAGAGACCCAGTACTTC
cdr3_aa: CASSLTAYQETQYF

v_call: TRBV6-4
clone_size: .
d_call: .
j_call: TRBJ1-2
cdr3_nt: TGTGCCAGCAGTGTCAGGGCTCTTCTGTATATACCCTTC
cdr3_aa: CASSVRALLYIPF

v_call: TRBV5-6
clone_size: .
d_call: .
j_call: TRBJ2-3
cdr3_nt: TGTGCCAGCAGCTTGGTCTCTAGTGCCAGTCCCACAGATACGCAGTATTTT
cdr3_aa: CASSLVSSASPTDTQYF

v_call: TRBV30
clone_size: .
d_call: TRBD1
j_call: TRBJ1-2
cdr3_nt: TGTGCCTGGACGACAGGGGGCGATTATGGCTACACCTTC
cdr3_aa: CAWTTGGDYGYTF

v_call: TRBV7-8
clone_size: once
d_call: TRBD2
j_call: TRBJ2-3
cdr3_nt: TGTGCCAGCAAACTAGCGGGGGGGCCTTATTTAGATACGCAGTATTTT
cdr3_aa: CASKLAGGPYLDTQYF

v_call: TRBV28
clone_size: .
d_call: .
j_call: TRBJ2-7
cdr3_nt: TGTGCCAGCAAGCCCGGAGTGGGAGGTCCATACGAGCAGTACTTC
cdr3_aa: CASKPGVGGPYEQYF

v_call: TRBV5-1
clone_size: .
d_call: TRBD1
j_call: TRBJ1-6
cdr3_nt: TGCGCCAGCAGCCCGGACAGGGGGCAAGGGAATTCACCCCTCCACTTT
cdr3_aa: CASSPDRGQGNSPLHF

v_call: TRBV9
clone_size: .
d_call: TRBD1
j_call: TRBJ2-7
cdr3_nt: TGTGCCAGCAGCGTAGGGACAGGGGGCGTGTACGAGCAGTACTTC
cdr3_aa: CASSVGTGGVYEQYF

v_call: TRBV14
clone_size: .
d_call: TRBD1
j_call: TRBJ2-4
cdr3_nt: TGTGCCAGCAGCCAGTGGACAGGGCAAGCCAAAAACATTCAGTACTTC
cdr3_aa: CASSQWTGQAKNIQYF

v_call: TRBV7-9
clone_size: .
d_call: TRBD2
j_call: TRBJ2-7
cdr3_nt: TGTGCCAGCAGCCCGAGCGGGACCTACGAGCAGTACTTC
cdr3_aa: CASSPSGTYEQYF

v_call: TRBV24-1
clone_size: few
d_call: .
j_call: TRBJ1-1
cdr3_nt: TGTGCCACCAGTGACCGACCGGGACACCTTGGGGGAGCTTTCTTT
cdr3_aa: CATSDRPGHLGGAFF

v_call: TRBV2
clone_size: .
d_call: .
j_call: TRBJ1-5
cdr3_nt: TGTGCCAGCAGTGAGGTAACACCGAACAATCAGCCCCAGCATTTT
cdr3_aa: CASSEVTPNNQPQHF

v_call: TRBV6-1
clone_size: .
d_call: TRBD1
j_call: TRBJ1-1
cdr3_nt: TGTGCCAGCAGTGAAGGGACAGGGGGCGCTGAAGCTTTCTTT
cdr3_aa: CASSEGTGGAEAFF

v_call: TRBV6-1
clone_size: .
d_call: TRBD2
j_call: TRBJ2-2
cdr3_nt: TGTGCCAGCAGTGAAAGGGTTAGCGGGGTCTTGAACACCGGGGAGCTGTTTTTT
cdr3_aa: CASSERVSGVLNTGELFF

v_call: TRBV5-1
clone_size: .
d_call: .
j_call: TRBJ1-2
cdr3_nt: TGCGCCAGCGGGGAGGCAGGGACGAACTATGGCTACACCTTC
cdr3_aa: CASGEAGTNYGYTF

v_call: TRBV2
clone_size: .
d_call: TRBD2
j_call: TRBJ2-3
cdr3_nt: TGTGCCAGCAGCCGGGCGGGGGGGCGCACCTCTAGCACAGATACGCAGTATTTT
cdr3_aa: CASSRAGGRTSSTDTQYF

v_call: TRBV19
clone_size: .
d_call: .
j_call: TRBJ1-5
cdr3_nt: TGTGCCAGTAGTATAGAGGGGGGTGGGGTTGGCAATCAGCCCCAGCATTTT
cdr3_aa: CASSIEGGGVGNQPQHF

v_call: TRBV24-1
clone_size: .
d_call: TRBD2
j_call: TRBJ2-3
cdr3_nt: TGTGCCACCAGTGACATTAGCGGGAGGGACACAGATACGCAGTATTTT
cdr3_aa: CATSDISGRDTDTQYF

v_call: TRBV9
clone_size: .
d_call: TRBD1
j_call: TRBJ1-1
cdr3_nt: TGTGCCAGCAGCGTAGTCCAGGGGGTAGTAACTGAAGCTTTCTTT
cdr3_aa: CASSVVQGVVTEAFF

v_call: TRBV5-1
clone_size: .
d_call: .
j_call: TRBJ1-6
cdr3_nt: TGCGCCAGCAGCCAAGAACCCCAGGGGCAAAGCTCCTATAATTCACCCCTCCACTTT
cdr3_aa: CASSQEPQGQSSYNSPLHF

v_call: TRBV25-1
clone_size: .
d_call: TRBD1
j_call: TRBJ2-3
cdr3_nt: TGTGCCAGCAGAGGGACAGGGGGCTTAGATACGCAGTATTTT
cdr3_aa: CASRGTGGLDTQYF

v_call: TRBV5-1
clone_size: .
d_call: TRBD1
j_call: TRBJ2-1
cdr3_nt: TGCGCCAGCAGCTTGGTTGCCGCCGGGACAGGGGGTTCTGGTGAGCAGTTCTTC
cdr3_aa: CASSLVAAGTGGSGEQFF

v_call: TRBV6-1
clone_size: .
d_call: .
j_call: TRBJ2-3
cdr3_nt: TGTGCCAGCAGTGATTGGGGGACTTCGAATACGCAGTATTTT
cdr3_aa: CASSDWGTSNTQYF

v_call: TRBV24-1
clone_size: .
d_call: .
j_call: TRBJ1-2
cdr3_nt: TGTGCCACCAGTGATGCGTCACAGGGATCAGTACTCTATGGCTACACCTTC
cdr3_aa: CATSDASQGSVLYGYTF

v_call: TRBV9
clone_size: .
d_call: TRBD1
j_call: TRBJ1-2
cdr3_nt: TGTGCCAGCAGCAACCCGGGACAGGGTTATGGCTACACCTTC
cdr3_aa: CASSNPGQGYGYTF

v_call: TRBV4-2
clone_size: .
d_call: TRBD1
j_call: TRBJ1-2
cdr3_nt: TGTGCCAGCAGCCAAGAAACTACAGGGGGCCTTGATGGCTACACCTTC
cdr3_aa: CASSQETTGGLDGYTF

v_call: TRBV5-1
clone_size: .
d_call: .
j_call: TRBJ2-5
cdr3_nt: TGCGCCAGCAACTCAGGATCCCAAGAGACCCAGTACTTC
cdr3_aa: CASNSGSQETQYF

v_call: TRBV3-1/TRBV3-2
clone_size: .
d_call: TRBD1
j_call: TRBJ2-7
cdr3_nt: TGTGCCAGCAGCCCCCATCCGGGACAGGGTTACGAGCAGTACTTC
cdr3_aa: CASSPHPGQGYEQYF

v_call: TRBV21-1
clone_size: .
d_call: .
j_call: TRBJ2-5
cdr3_nt: TGTGCCAGCAGCGAAAGGAGCCTTAGTTGGCCACAGACAGGAGAGGAACAGACCCAGTACTTC
cdr3_aa: CASSERSLSWPQTGEEQTQYF

v_call: TRBV19
clone_size: .
d_call: .
j_call: TRBJ1-2
cdr3_nt: TGTGCCAGTAGTATAGGACCCGAGGGTGGCTACACCTTC
cdr3_aa: CASSIGPEGGYTF

v_call: TRBV5-1
clone_size: .
d_call: .
j_call: TRBJ1-2
cdr3_nt: TGCGCCAGCAGCTTCTCACAGCCTAACTATGGCTACACCTTC
cdr3_aa: CASSFSQPNYGYTF

v_call: TRBV7-9
clone_size: .
d_call: .
j_call: TRBJ2-7
cdr3_nt: TGTGCCAGCAGCGACCGGGGGTCCTACGAGCAGTACTTC
cdr3_aa: CASSDRGSYEQYF

v_call: TRBV6-5
clone_size: .
d_call: TRBD1
j_call: TRBJ1-1
cdr3_nt: TGTGCCAGCAGTTACGGGACAGGGGTGAACACTGAAGCTTTCTTT
cdr3_aa: CASSYGTGVNTEAFF

v_call: TRBV10-3
clone_size: .
d_call: TRBD1
j_call: TRBJ2-6
cdr3_nt: TGTGCCACCGGGACAGGGGCTGCTGGGGCCAACGTCCTGACTTTC
cdr3_aa: CATGTGAAGANVLTF

v_call: TRBV30
clone_size: .
d_call: TRBD1
j_call: TRBJ1-5
cdr3_nt: TGTGCCTGGAGTCAGGGGACAGGGGTTCGCAATCAGCCCCAGCATTTT
cdr3_aa: CAWSQGTGVRNQPQHF

v_call: TRBV7-8
clone_size: once
d_call: TRBD2
j_call: TRBJ2-5
cdr3_nt: TGTGCCAGCAGCTTAGCGATGGTGGCAGCGGGAGGGGGAGAGACCCAGTACTTC
cdr3_aa: CASSLAMVAAGGGETQYF

v_call: TRBV3-1/TRBV3-2
clone_size: .
d_call: TRBD2
j_call: TRBJ2-2
cdr3_nt: TGTGCCAGCAGCCGGTCGGCCCCGGGACTAAACCCCACCGGGGAGCTGTTTTTT
cdr3_aa: CASSRSAPGLNPTGELFF